The 31 T cell receptor beta chains listed next were all sequenced from one sample in a study of blood T cell repertoires in COVID-19. Measured with immunoSEQ multiplex PCR; TCRdb has only the in-frame clones, and not every one. In the table there are roughly 280,000 clones, under 90% of which are singletons. Source material: PBMCs or T cells enriched from blood (not recorded which). The receptor set was obtained from an older woman who had recovered from COVID-19.

In the case of this clone: The same CDR3 arises from other DNA sequences in this sample as well. The V gene is TRBV20-1, the J gene TRBJ2-1; D is ambiguous. Trimming left V 3 bases short and J 4 bases short, with 4 bases between. The CDR3 sequence is 11 residues long. Germline CDR1 is DFQATT and CDR2 is SNEGSKA (reference sequence). The CDR3: CSASGYNEQFF. The DNA for the CDR3 is TGCAGTGCTAGCGGGTACAATGAGCAGTTCTTC.

V usage is TRBV28 and J usage is TRBJ2-1, with D perhaps matching TRBD2 (6 bases). The V and J ends lost 8 bases and 7 bases respectively, with 18 bases between them. Per the germline V gene, CDR1 is MDHEN and CDR2 is SYDVKM. The CDR3 totals 14 residues. The CDR3 nucleotides are TGTGCCAGCTCCTACCCACTAGCAGGGAATGAGCAGTTCTTC. The encoded protein is CASSYPLAGNEQFF.

The chain joins TRBV28 to TRBJ1-2; TRBD1 matches at 9 bases. V shed 5 bases and J 7 bases; nucleotides not matched to a gene: 14. This CDR3 comprises 16 residues. In germline, CDR1 is MDHEN, CDR2 SYDVKM. The CDR3 DNA follows: TGTGCCAGCAGTCAGCCGGGACAGGGAATCTTCTCTGGCTACACCTTC. Translated: CASSQPGQGIFSGYTF.

The chain has TRBV9 and TRBJ1-2, with D possibly TRBD1 on 6 matching bases. The CDR3 has 12 amino acids. Germline CDR1 is SGDLS and CDR2 is YYNGEE. V dropped 6 bases and J dropped 4 bases, with 10 bases sitting between them. This chain's CDR3 is CASTRGGYGYTF. The CDR3 DNA reads TGTGCCAGCACTCGAGGGGGCTATGGCTACACCTTC. The full variable domain, rest sourced from reference TRBV9 and TRBJ1-2, is DSGVTQTPKHLITATGQRVTLRCSPRSGDLSVYWYQQSLDQGLQFLIQYYNGEERAKGNILERFSAQQFPDLHSELNLSSLELGDSALYFCASTRGGYGYTFGSGTRLTVV.

The V and J genes are TRBV28 and TRBJ1-2; tentatively, D is TRBD1 (5 bases). V was cut by 5 bases and J by 4 bases, with 20 bases left in between. Germline V gene data show CDR1 as MDHEN and CDR2 as SYDVKM. CDR3 size: 16 residues. CDR3 in amino acids: CASSPRRGAGGYGYTF. CDR3 DNA sequence: TGTGCCAGCAGTCCACGCCGCGGGGCGGGGGGCTATGGCTACACCTTC.

At least ten counts were recorded for this clone. The chain recombines TRBV5-1 with TRBJ2-3, with D tentatively TRBD2 (6 bases). The CDR3 has 14 residues. The ends were cut back, 5 bases at V and 0 bases at J, with 10 bases in the middle. The germline CDR1 and CDR2 sequences are SGHRS and YFSETQ. The CDR3 region is CASRDGTSTDTQYF. CDR3 coding DNA: TGCGCCAGCAGGGACGGGACTAGCACAGATACGCAGTATTTT.

The CDR3 sequence is CASSSRSGEGWTGELFF. CDR3 nucleotide sequence: TGTGCCAGTAGTTCCCGCAGTGGGGAGGGCTGGACCGGGGAGCTGTTTTTT. The genes are TRBV19 and TRBJ2-2; TRBD2 matches at 7 bases. In germline, CDR1 is LNHDA, CDR2 SQIVND (reference sequence). CDR3 length: 17 amino acids. V lost 5 bases, J lost 5 bases, and 14 bases stayed unmatched. Full variable domain (missing parts from reference TRBV19 and TRBJ2-2): DGGITQSPKYLFRKEGQNVTLSCEQNLNHDAMYWYRQDPGQGLRLIYYSQIVNDFQKGDIAEGYSVSREKKESFPLTVTSAQKNPTAFYLCASSSRSGEGWTGELFFGEGSRLTVL.

The chain links TRBV5-1 to TRBJ1-4, with TRBD1 identical over 11 bases. The CDR3 totals 15 residues. V was clipped by 0 bases and J by 7 bases; unmatched bases: 2. Germline V gene lookup returns CDR1 SGHRS and CDR2 YFSETQ. The CDR3 nucleotides read TGCGCCAGCAGCTTGGTTGGGACAGGGGGTGAAAAACTGTTTTTT. Residues: CASSLVGTGGEKLFF.

The V and J genes are TRBV11-2 and TRBJ1-6; 11 bases fit TRBD1. The CDR3 length is 15 residues. Germline values: CDR1 SGHAT, CDR2 FQNNGV. With V trimmed by 3 bases and J by 9 bases, 4 bases remained unmatched. The CDR3 nucleotides are TGTGCCAGCAGCTTTGGTGGGACAGGGGGTTCACCCCTCCACTTT. Its translation is CASSFGGTGGSPLHF.

The rearrangement joins TRBV28 to TRBJ2-7; TRBD1 matches 8 bases. J gave up 1 base and V 6 bases, and 5 bases lay outside the gene matches. Germline V gene lookup returns CDR1 MDHEN and CDR2 SYDVKM. The CDR3 runs 14 residues. For the CDR3, the DNA is TGTGCCAGCAGGATAGGACAGGGTTCCTACGAGCAGTACTTC. This translates into CASRIGQGSYEQYF.

The chain is built from TRBV5-4 and TRBJ1-5; D gene uncertain. CDR3 length equals 13 residues. V was trimmed by 0 bases and J by 9 bases, leaving 10 bases between them. Germline CDR1 reads SGHNT; CDR2 reads YYREEE (reference sequence). This chain's CDR3 is CASSLEQRPPQHF. CDR3 coding DNA: TGTGCCAGCAGCTTGGAGCAGAGGCCGCCCCAGCATTTT.

For the CDR3, the DNA is TGTGCCATCAGATCCCGAGTAGAGTTAGATGGCTACACCTTC. Encoded protein: CAIRSRVELDGYTF. The chain links TRBV10-3 to TRBJ1-2; D gene unclear. Germline V gene sequence: CDR1 ENHRY, CDR2 SYGVKD. CDR3 length equals 14 residues. V shed 6 bases and J shed 6 bases, with 17 bases lying between them.

This rearrangement joins TRBV3-1 (or the pseudogene TRBV3-2) to TRBJ1-2, with D possibly TRBD1 on 6 matching bases. The ends were cut back, 5 bases at V and 6 bases at J, with 10 bases in the middle. This CDR3 has 12 residues. CDR1 and CDR2 from the germline V gene are LGHDT and YNNKEL (reference sequence). CDR3 coding DNA: TGTGCCAGCAGCGCGCGACAGGATGGCTACACCTTC. It encodes CASSARQDGYTF.

The J gene is TRBJ1-2, the V gene TRBV30, with no clear D. Germline CDR1 GTSNPN, CDR2 SVGIG (reference sequence). V was pared by 5 bases and J by 8 bases, with 12 bases between. This CDR3 is 11 amino acids long. The CDR3: CAWSVNAGYTF. The CDR3 coding sequence is TGTGCCTGGTCTGTGAATGCGGGCTACACCTTC. Using reference TRBV30 and TRBJ1-2 for the parts outside the CDR3, the full variable domain is SQTIHQWPATLVQPVGSPLSLECTVEGTSNPNLYWYRQAAGRGLQLLFYSVGIGQISSEVPQNLSASRPQDRQFILSSKKLLLSDSGFYLCAWSVNAGYTFGSGTRLTVV.

CDR3 nucleotide sequence: TGTGCCAGCAGCTTTAGCGGGGGGCTATCCACAGATACGCAGTATTTT. Its translation is CASSFSGGLSTDTQYF. This chain joins TRBV27 and TRBJ2-3, with 10 nucleotides matching TRBD2. From germline, CDR1 is MNHEY and CDR2 SMNVEV (reference sequence). The CDR3 is 16 amino acids. With 6 bases clipped from V and 2 bases from J, the junction kept 8 bases outside the gene matches.

The V gene is TRBV19, the J gene TRBJ2-5, with D possibly being TRBD2 (5 bases). V was cut by 6 bases and J by 2 bases, with 10 bases left in between. The germline gives CDR1 LNHDA, CDR2 SQIVND (reference sequence). The CDR3 is 13 residues long. CDR3 nucleotides: TGTGCCAGTAGCCGGGGAGAACAAGAGACCCAGTACTTC. Translation: CASSRGEQETQYF.

The chain uses TRBV7-9 and TRBJ2-3; possibly TRBD1 for D (5 bases). Between the trimmed V and J ends, which lost 5 bases and 4 bases, there was a span of 16 bases. Germline-derived CDR1 and CDR2 are SEHNR and FQNEAQ (reference sequence). The CDR3 is 15 residues long. The CDR3 region has the DNA TGTGCCAGCAGCCCGAGGCAGGGATTACCAGATACGCAGTATTTT. It codes for CASSPRQGLPDTQYF.

The V call is TRBV7-9, the J call TRBJ2-2; D may be TRBD1 (6 bases). The CDR3 consists of 18 residues. CDR1 is SEHNR, CDR2 FQNEAQ, per germline (reference sequence). V gave up 3 bases and J gave up 0 bases, with 17 bases separating them. The CDR3 coding sequence is TGTGCCAGCAGCTTTGACGTCCCTGGGGGCCCGAACACCGGGGAGCTGTTTTTT. Protein product: CASSFDVPGGPNTGELFF.

V is TRBV28 and J is TRBJ2-1, with 7 positions matching TRBD1. J was trimmed by 3 bases and V by 7 bases; bases with no gene match: 6. CDR1 is MDHEN and CDR2 is SYDVKM in the germline V gene. The CDR3 covers 14 residues. CDR3 sequence: CASNRQGGYNEQFF. The CDR3 region has the DNA TGTGCCAGCAACAGACAGGGTGGCTACAATGAGCAGTTCTTC.

The chain recombines TRBV10-1 with TRBJ2-3; TRBD2 matches 11 bases. This CDR3 is built from 17 residues. With V trimmed by 2 bases and J by 7 bases, 11 bases remained unmatched. Germline V gives CDR1 WNHNN, CDR2 SYGVQD (reference sequence). In nucleotides, the CDR3 is TGCGCCAGCAGTGAGAGTAAGGGAACTAGCGGGAGTTATACGCAGTATTTT. Encoded protein: CASSESKGTSGSYTQYF.

The chain is built from TRBV5-6 and TRBJ2-1; TRBD2 is a possible D gene (6 bases). Germline CDR1 reads SGHDT; CDR2 reads YYEEEE. Trimming removed 2 bases at V and 9 bases at J, with 15 bases between. This CDR3 contains 14 residues. The CDR3 sequence: CASSFVTRGTEQFF. The CDR3 DNA reads TGTGCCAGCAGCTTCGTTACCCGGGGGACTGAGCAGTTCTTC.

The V and J genes are TRBV10-3 and TRBJ2-1, with D maybe TRBD1 (6 bases). The CDR3 has 15 residues. CDR1 and CDR2 from the germline V gene are ENHRY and SYGVKD. The ends were cut back, 3 bases at V and 5 bases at J, with 14 bases in the middle. CDR3: CAISDGTKRDNEQFF. The CDR3, as DNA: TGTGCCATCAGTGATGGGACAAAAAGGGACAATGAGCAGTTCTTC.

The rearrangement joins TRBV11-3 to TRBJ2-1; 7 positions match TRBD2. CDR1 is SGHNT, CDR2 YENEEA, per germline. CDR3 length equals 17 residues. Losses at the gene ends were 5 bases for V and 2 bases for J; bases not matched to a gene: 12. The CDR3 DNA reads TGTGCCAGCAGCGCCCCGGGGAGCGGGATCCCCTACAATGAGCAGTTCTTC. This codes for CASSAPGSGIPYNEQFF.

The chain recombines TRBV2 with TRBJ1-2, with 7 bases identical to TRBD1. CDR1 is SNHLY and CDR2 is FYNNEI in the germline V gene. This CDR3 comprises 13 residues. Trimming removed 6 bases from V and 4 bases from J; junction bases left unmatched: 5. The CDR3 coding sequence is TGTGCCAGCAGGGCCCGGGACAGCTATGGCTACACCTTC. It encodes CASRARDSYGYTF. Combining the CDR3 with reference TRBV2 and TRBJ1-2 gives the whole variable domain EPEVTQTPSHQVTQMGQEVILRCVPISNHLYFYWYRQILGQKVEFLVSFYNNEISEKSEIFDDQFSVERPDGSNFTLKIRSTKLEDSAMYFCASRARDSYGYTFGSGTRLTVV.

CDR3 sequence (DNA): TGTGCCAGCAGCCAAGATCCTACAGGGCACGAGACCCAGTACTTC. It codes for CASSQDPTGHETQYF. The chain combines TRBV4-2 with TRBJ2-5; D possibly corresponds to TRBD1 (6 bases). Looked up from germline, CDR1 is LGHNA and CDR2 is YNFKEQ. CDR3 length: 15 amino acids. Deletions cut 0 bases from V and 5 bases from J, with 13 bases between.

V is TRBV13 and J is TRBJ1-1; 10 bases are a match to TRBD1. Germline V gene sequence: CDR1 PRHDT, CDR2 FYEKMQ (reference sequence). The CDR3 covers 15 residues. V lost 3 bases to trimming and J lost 6 bases; unmatched junction nucleotides: 7. In DNA form, the CDR3 reads TGTGCCAGCAGCTTCCGGGACAGGGGTGTAGCTGAAGCTTTCTTT. It specifies CASSFRDRGVAEAFF.

This clone occurred once. This rearrangement joins TRBV4-1 to TRBJ1-4; tentative D call: TRBD1 (6 bases). Trimming took off 1 base at V and 4 bases at J, with 10 bases between the two ends. The CDR3 is 15 residues long. The germline V gene has CDR1 MGHRA and CDR2 YSYEKL. CDR3 nucleotide sequence: TGCGCCAGCAGCCAAGGCGGACAGTTTAATGAAAAACTGTTTTTT. Translated: CASSQGGQFNEKLFF.

With regard to this clone: This specimen includes other DNA sequences encoding the same CDR3. The rearrangement uses TRBV28 and TRBJ2-1; D is perhaps TRBD2 (5 bases). The CDR3 extends over 13 amino acids. Trimming shortened V by 5 bases and J by 5 bases, and 10 bases separated the two germline ends. From germline, CDR1 is MDHEN and CDR2 SYDVKM. The DNA for the CDR3 is TGTGCCAGCAGTCGGGGTGGAGACAATGAGCAGTTCTTC. Protein product: CASSRGGDNEQFF.

CDR3 DNA: TGTGCCAGCAGTACCTTGGCTTTCCGTTCACCCCTCCACTTT. Amino acids: CASSTLAFRSPLHF. The V and J genes are TRBV21-1 and TRBJ1-6; TRBD1 was called by the table and not checked on the DNA. TRBV21-1 is a pseudogene segment. There are 14 residues in the CDR3.

The chain uses TRBV28 and TRBJ1-2, with 10 bases identical to TRBD1. The V gene end was trimmed by 6 bases and the J gene end by 3 bases; junction bases not matched to a gene: 1. Looked up from germline, CDR1 is MDHEN and CDR2 is SYDVKM. The CDR3 has 13 amino acids. CDR3 amino acids: CASRTGGDYGYTF. For the CDR3, the DNA is TGTGCCAGCAGGACAGGGGGCGACTATGGCTACACCTTC.

The chain is built from TRBV19 and TRBJ2-3; D is undetermined. V shed 5 bases and J shed 2 bases, with 8 bases lying between them. The germline CDR1 and CDR2 sequences are LNHDA and SQIVND (reference sequence). There are 13 residues in the CDR3. The CDR3: CASSAPVTDTQYF. CDR3 bases: TGTGCCAGTAGTGCGCCCGTCACAGATACGCAGTATTTT. Using reference TRBV19 and TRBJ2-3 for the parts outside the CDR3, the full variable domain is DGGITQSPKYLFRKEGQNVTLSCEQNLNHDAMYWYRQDPGQGLRLIYYSQIVNDFQKGDIAEGYSVSREKKESFPLTVTSAQKNPTAFYLCASSAPVTDTQYFGPGTRLTVL.